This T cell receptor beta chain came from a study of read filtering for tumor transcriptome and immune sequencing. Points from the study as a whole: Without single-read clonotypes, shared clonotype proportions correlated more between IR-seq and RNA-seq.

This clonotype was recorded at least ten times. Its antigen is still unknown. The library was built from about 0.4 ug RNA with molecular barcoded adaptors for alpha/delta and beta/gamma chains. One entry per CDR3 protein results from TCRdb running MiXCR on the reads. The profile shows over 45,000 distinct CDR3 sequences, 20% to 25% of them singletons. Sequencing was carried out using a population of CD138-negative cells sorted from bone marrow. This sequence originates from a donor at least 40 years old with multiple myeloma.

Here the CDR3 reads CASSLRERSSYNEQFF. DNA of the CDR3: TGTGCCAGCAGCCTGCGTGAGCGCAGCTCCTACAATGAGCAGTTCTTC. V gene TRBV11-2 combines with J gene TRBJ2-1; D uncertain. Trimming shortened V by 5 bases and J by 0 bases, and 14 bases separated the two germline ends. CDR3 length equals 16 residues. Germline V gene data show CDR1 as SGHAT and CDR2 as FQNNGV.